This T cell receptor (beta chain) was captured in a study of blood T cell repertoires in COVID-19 (TCRdb year 2020). Notes on the research overall: Samples covering the acute and convalescent phases of COVID-19 were provided by collaborators in the United States, Italy and Spain. The material from the prospective study consisted of cDNA or gDNA derived from T cells, B-cell-depleted T cells, or PBMCs. Deeply sampled blood TCRbeta repertoires from subjects exposed to, actively infected with, or recovered from COVID-19 were included in the dataset. The repertoires were released in a freely available public database intended as a resource for research on the immune response to SARS-CoV-2. Samples came from the ongoing ImmuneRACE study (first 160 participants) plus 1,254 subjects from 6 global collaborators. The sample metadata nearly always contained a de-identified subject ID, COVID-19 status, age in years and sex. Where available, HLA class I and class II types were obtained from metadata supplied by the sample provider rather than from assay-based typing. The full study reports these points: Clinical and demographic metadata were provided uncurated, with the amount varying by source and participant.

In the prospective study, participants were roughly 18 to 100 years old, resided in 25 or so geographic areas of the United States, and were enrolled through a virtual design. In the prospective study, participants were assigned to cohorts based on the clinical history participants reported in a screening survey and a study questionnaire. ImmuneRACE Cohort 3 recovered participants were defined by two consecutive negative NP/OP PCR tests, healthcare professional clearance, or symptom resolution. In the prospective study, mobile phlebotomists collected whole blood, serum and a nasopharyngeal or oropharyngeal swab from each participant. Additional blood draws and questionnaires over an approximately 2-month period could optionally be provided by prospective study participants. Blood samples from the prospective study were shipped frozen or at room temperature prior to DNA extraction. The immunoSEQ Assay, a bias-controlled multiplex PCR, was used to amplify TCRbeta CDR3 regions from genomic DNA. The paper's processing steps were these. Within the assay, amplification of reference gene primers was used to estimate how many nucleated cells each sample contained. To quantify the absolute abundance of each unique TCRbeta CDR3 rearrangement, sequence reads were collapsed and filtered. For each sample, productive Simpson clonality was calculated as the square root of Simpson's diversity index across productive rearrangements. Here the immuneACCESS table is served through TCRdb, limited to in-frame sequences with V and J called. Missing clones are a known gap in these copies; in checked studies unresolved V genes cover under half, and the rest lacks a known reason. V and J calls and clone size are copied from that table; D and trimming were computed from the DNA. For this sample the table gives approximately 190,000 clones, of which more than 65% were detected only once. The ten largest clones capture less than 8.5% of the sample.

As concerns this clone: No cognate antigen has been identified for it. Base qualities are not recorded, but no much larger clone differs from it by a single base.

In the germline V gene, CDR1 corresponds to SGHRS and CDR2 to YFSETQ. The germline ends are 11 bases apart after V is trimmed by 0 bases and J by 4 bases. Its CDR3 holds 15 amino acids, cysteine through phenylalanine. Here the CDR3 DNA is all that survives: 45 bases in frame from base 1. The source of this sequence is a middle-aged man who had recovered from COVID-19. This chain is built from TRBV5-1 and TRBJ1-5, with the D gene not confidently named. The sample was PBMCs or T cells enriched from blood (not recorded which). The CDR3 is CASSLEAGPNQPQHF. The sequence in DNA is TGCGCCAGCAGCTTGGAGGCAGGCCCTAATCAGCCCCAGCATTTT. With the portions outside the CDR3 filled from the reference TRBV5-1 and TRBJ1-5 genes, the complete variable region becomes KAGVTQTPRYLIKTRGQQVTLSCSPISGHRSVSWYQQTPGQGLQFLFEYFSETQRNKGNFPGRFSGRQFSNSRSEMNVSTLELGDSALYLCASSLEAGPNQPQHFGDGTRLSIL.